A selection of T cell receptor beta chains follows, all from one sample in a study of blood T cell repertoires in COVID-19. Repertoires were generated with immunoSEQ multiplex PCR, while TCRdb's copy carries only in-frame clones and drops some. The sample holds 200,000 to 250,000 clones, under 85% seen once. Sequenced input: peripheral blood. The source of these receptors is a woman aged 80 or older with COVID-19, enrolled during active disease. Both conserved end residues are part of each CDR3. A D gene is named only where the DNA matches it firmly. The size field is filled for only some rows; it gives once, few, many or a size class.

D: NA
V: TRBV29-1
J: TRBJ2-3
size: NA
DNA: TGCAGCGCTCGGGAAGGGGATACGCAGTATTTT
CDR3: CSAREGDTQYF

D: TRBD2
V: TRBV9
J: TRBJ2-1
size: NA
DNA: TGTGCCAGCAGCGCAGTTAGCGGGAGGGCCGAAGGGGAGCAGTTCTTC
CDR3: CASSAVSGRAEGEQFF

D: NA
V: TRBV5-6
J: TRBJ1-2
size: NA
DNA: TGTGCCAGCAGCTTGGCCCGTGGAGATGGCTACACCTTC
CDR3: CASSLARGDGYTF

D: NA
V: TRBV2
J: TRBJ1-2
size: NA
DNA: TGTGCCAGCAGTGAAGCGCTTGGCAGTTTCTATGGCTACACCTTC
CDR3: CASSEALGSFYGYTF

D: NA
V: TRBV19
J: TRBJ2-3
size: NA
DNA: TGTGCCAGTAGTACTACCCTACTCCGCACAGATACGCAGTATTTT
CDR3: CASSTTLLRTDTQYF

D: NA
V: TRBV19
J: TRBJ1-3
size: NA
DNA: TGTGCCAGTAGTATCTGGGCGGGACTCCGTGGAAACACCATATATTTT
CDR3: CASSIWAGLRGNTIYF

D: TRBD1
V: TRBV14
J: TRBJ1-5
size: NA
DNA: TGTGCCAGCAGCCAAGGAGCGCTAAAACAGGGGTATAGCAATCAGCCCCAGCATTTT
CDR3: CASSQGALKQGYSNQPQHF

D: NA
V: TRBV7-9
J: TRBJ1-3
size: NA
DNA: TGTGCCAGCAGCTTACCCAGCAACAGGGTGAGCTCTGGAAACACCATATATTTT
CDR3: CASSLPSNRVSSGNTIYF

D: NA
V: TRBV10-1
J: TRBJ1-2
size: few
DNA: TGCGCCACCGGAACAGGGACCTTC
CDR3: CATGTGTF

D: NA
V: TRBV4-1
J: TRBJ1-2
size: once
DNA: TGCGCCAGCAGCCCCCGGGGGGAGCACCGAAACTATGGCTACACCTTC
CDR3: CASSPRGEHRNYGYTF

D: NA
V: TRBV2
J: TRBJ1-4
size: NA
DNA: TGTGCCAGCAGCGAGGGTTTAAGTTATGAAAAACTGTTTTTT
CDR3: CASSEGLSYEKLFF

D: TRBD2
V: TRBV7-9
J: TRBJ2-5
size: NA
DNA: TGTGCCAGCAGCTTGGCGGGAGCTGGGGAGACCCAGTACTTC
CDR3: CASSLAGAGETQYF

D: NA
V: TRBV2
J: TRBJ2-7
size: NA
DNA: TGTGCCAGCAGTACAGCCTACTACGAGCAGTACTTC
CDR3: CASSTAYYEQYF

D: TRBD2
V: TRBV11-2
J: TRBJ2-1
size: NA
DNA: TGTGCCAGCACCCTCGGGAGGGCCTCTAGTGAGCAGTTCTTC
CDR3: CASTLGRASSEQFF

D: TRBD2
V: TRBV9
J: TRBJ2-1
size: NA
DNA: TGTGCCAGCAGCCCCCGAGGCGGGAGCTCCTACAATGAGCAGTTCTTC
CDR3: CASSPRGGSSYNEQFF

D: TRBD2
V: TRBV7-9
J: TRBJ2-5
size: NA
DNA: TGTGCCAGCAGCTCGAGACTAGCGGGGAACCAAGAGACCCAGTACTTC
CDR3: CASSSRLAGNQETQYF

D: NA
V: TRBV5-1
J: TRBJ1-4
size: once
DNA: TGCGCCAGCAGCAATACAGGGTCCGCAACTAATGAAAAACTGTTTTTT
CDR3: CASSNTGSATNEKLFF

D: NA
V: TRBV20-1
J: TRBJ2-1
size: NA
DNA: TGCAGTGCTAGTGCCCGGACTAGAGGGACATATGAGCAGTTCTTC
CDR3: CSASARTRGTYEQFF

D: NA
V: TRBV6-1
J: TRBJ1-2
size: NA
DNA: TGTGCCAGCAGTGAAGAGGGAGGCCCCGCGGCGGGCTACACCTTC
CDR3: CASSEEGGPAAGYTF

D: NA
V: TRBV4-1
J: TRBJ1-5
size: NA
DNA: TGCGCCAGCAGCCAAGGGGCAGCAACCCTTTATAGCAATCAGCCCCAGCATTTT
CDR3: CASSQGAATLYSNQPQHF

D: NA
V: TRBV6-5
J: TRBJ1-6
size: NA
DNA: TGTGCCAGCAGTCAGCGCGGGTGGGTTCCCCTCCACTTT
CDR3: CASSQRGWVPLHF

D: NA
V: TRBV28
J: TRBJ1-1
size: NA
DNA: TGTGCCAGCAGTTCAGGGACTCATCGTGCTGAAGCTTTCTTT
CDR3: CASSSGTHRAEAFF

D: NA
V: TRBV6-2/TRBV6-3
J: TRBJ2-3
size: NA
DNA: TGTGCCAGCAGTTACCCCGGGTTGTACACAGATACGCAGTATTTT
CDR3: CASSYPGLYTDTQYF

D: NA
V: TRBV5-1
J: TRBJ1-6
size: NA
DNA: TGCGCCAGCAGCTTGGAGGTGGCAGGTCTCTCACCCCTCCACTTT
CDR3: CASSLEVAGLSPLHF

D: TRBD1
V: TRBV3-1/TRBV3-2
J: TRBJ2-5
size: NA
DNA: TGTGCCAGCAGCCACAGACAGGGGCCCCCCCAAGAGACCCAGTACTTC
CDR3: CASSHRQGPPQETQYF

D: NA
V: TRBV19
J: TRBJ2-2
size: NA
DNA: TGTGCCAGTAGTATAGAACACAGCCACACCGGGGAGCTGTTTTTT
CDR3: CASSIEHSHTGELFF

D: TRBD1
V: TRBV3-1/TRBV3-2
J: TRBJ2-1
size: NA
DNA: TGTGCCAGCAGCCAAGGATTCGGGACAGTGTACAATGAGCAGTTCTTC
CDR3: CASSQGFGTVYNEQFF

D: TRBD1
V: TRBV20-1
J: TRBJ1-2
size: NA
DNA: TGCAGTCTCGACAGGGTCCATGGCTACACCTTC
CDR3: CSLDRVHGYTF

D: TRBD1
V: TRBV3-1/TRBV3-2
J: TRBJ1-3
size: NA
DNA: TGTGCCAGCAGCCAACCGGGACAGGGTTCTGGAAACACCATATATTTT
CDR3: CASSQPGQGSGNTIYF

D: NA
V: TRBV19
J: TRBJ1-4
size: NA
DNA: TGTGCCAGTAGGCTGGGCCCAGGAGAAAAACTGTTTTTT
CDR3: CASRLGPGEKLFF

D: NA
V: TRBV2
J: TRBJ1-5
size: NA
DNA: TGTGCCAGCAGTTTACAGCCGTCTAGCAATCAGCCCCAGCATTTT
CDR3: CASSLQPSSNQPQHF

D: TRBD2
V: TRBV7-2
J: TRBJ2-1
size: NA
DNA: TGTGCCAGCAGGACTAGCGGGTACAATGAGCAGTTCTTC
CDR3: CASRTSGYNEQFF

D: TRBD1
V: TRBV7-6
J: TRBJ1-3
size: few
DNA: TGTGCCAGCAGCTTATTCGGGACAGGGGGTTCTGGAAACACCATATATTTT
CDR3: CASSLFGTGGSGNTIYF

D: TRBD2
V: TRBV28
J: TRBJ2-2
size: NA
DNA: TGTGCCAGCACCCTGGGGGCTAGCGGGAGGTTTGCCGCCGGGGAGCTGTTTTTT
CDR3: CASTLGASGRFAAGELFF

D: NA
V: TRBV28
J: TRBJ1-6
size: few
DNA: TGTGCCAGCAGTGAAGGCAGGGCTAGTTCACCCCTCCACTTT
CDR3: CASSEGRASSPLHF

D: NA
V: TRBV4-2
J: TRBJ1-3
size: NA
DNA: TGTGCCAGCAGCCAAGGTCTTCTGTCGGGGGCTGGAAACACCATATATTTT
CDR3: CASSQGLLSGAGNTIYF

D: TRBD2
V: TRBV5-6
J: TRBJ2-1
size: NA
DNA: TGTGCCAGCAGCCCGGTGGGGGTTGGTAGCGGGAGCTCCTACAATGAGCAGTTCTTC
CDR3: CASSPVGVGSGSSYNEQFF

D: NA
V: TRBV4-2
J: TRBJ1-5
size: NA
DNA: TGTGCCAGCAGCCAAGAGGCAGGGGACGGCAATCAGCCCCAGCATTTT
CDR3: CASSQEAGDGNQPQHF

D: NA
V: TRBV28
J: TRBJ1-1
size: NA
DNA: TGTGCCAGCAGCCTCGTCGGGGGGGGGAGTACTGAAGCTTTCTTT
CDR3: CASSLVGGGSTEAFF

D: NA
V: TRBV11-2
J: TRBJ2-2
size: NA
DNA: TGTGCCAGCAGCTTAGCAGGGAAGAGTTTGACCGGGGAGCTGTTTTTT
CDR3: CASSLAGKSLTGELFF

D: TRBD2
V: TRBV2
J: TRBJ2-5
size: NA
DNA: TGTGCCAGCAGCGCCGGGACTAGCGGGGGGGCTCGAGAGACCCAGTACTTC
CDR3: CASSAGTSGGARETQYF

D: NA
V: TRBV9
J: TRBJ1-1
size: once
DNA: TGTGCCAGCAGCCAACAACCCGGACAGTCCACTGAAGCTTTCTTT
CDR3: CASSQQPGQSTEAFF

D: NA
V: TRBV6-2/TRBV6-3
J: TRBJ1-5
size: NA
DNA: TGTGCCAGCAGGTACACCGGGGGATCCAGTCAAGATTTT
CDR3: CASRYTGGSSQDF

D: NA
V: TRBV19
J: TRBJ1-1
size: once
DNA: TGTGCCATATCCGACGGGTACACTGAAGCTTTCTTT
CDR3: CAISDGYTEAFF

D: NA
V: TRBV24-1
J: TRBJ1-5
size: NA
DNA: TGTGCCACCAGTGATCGGGTTAGCAATCAGCCTCAGCATTTT
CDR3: CATSDRVSNQPQHF